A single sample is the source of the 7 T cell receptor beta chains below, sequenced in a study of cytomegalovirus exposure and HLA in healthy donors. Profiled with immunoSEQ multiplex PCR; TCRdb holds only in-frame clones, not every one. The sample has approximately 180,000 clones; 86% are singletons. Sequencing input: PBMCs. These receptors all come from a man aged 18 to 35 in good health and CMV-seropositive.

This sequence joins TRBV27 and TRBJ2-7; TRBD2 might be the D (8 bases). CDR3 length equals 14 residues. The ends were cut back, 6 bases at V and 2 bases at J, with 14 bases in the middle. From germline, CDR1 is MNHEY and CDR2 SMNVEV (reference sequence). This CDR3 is CASSLSGTAYEQYF. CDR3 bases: TGTGCCAGCAGCCTTAGCGGGACAGCCTACGAGCAGTACTTC.

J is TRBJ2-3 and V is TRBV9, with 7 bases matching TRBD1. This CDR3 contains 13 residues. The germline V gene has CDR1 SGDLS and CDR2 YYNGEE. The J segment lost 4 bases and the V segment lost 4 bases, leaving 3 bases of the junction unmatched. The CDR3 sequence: CASSLQGADTQYF. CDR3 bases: TGTGCCAGCAGCCTGCAGGGGGCAGATACGCAGTATTTT.

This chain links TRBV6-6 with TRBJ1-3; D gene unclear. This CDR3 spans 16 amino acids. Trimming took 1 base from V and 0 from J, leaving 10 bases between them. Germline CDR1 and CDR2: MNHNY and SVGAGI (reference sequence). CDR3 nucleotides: TGTGCCAGCAGTTACTGGCAGCGGAGCTCTGGAAACACCATATATTTT. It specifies CASSYWQRSSGNTIYF.

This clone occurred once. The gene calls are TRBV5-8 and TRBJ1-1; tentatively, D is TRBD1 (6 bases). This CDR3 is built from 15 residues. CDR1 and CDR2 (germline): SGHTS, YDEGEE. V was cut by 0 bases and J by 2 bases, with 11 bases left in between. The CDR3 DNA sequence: TGTGCCAGCAGCTTGGTGGGGGCGATAAACACTGAAGCTTTCTTT. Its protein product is CASSLVGAINTEAFF.

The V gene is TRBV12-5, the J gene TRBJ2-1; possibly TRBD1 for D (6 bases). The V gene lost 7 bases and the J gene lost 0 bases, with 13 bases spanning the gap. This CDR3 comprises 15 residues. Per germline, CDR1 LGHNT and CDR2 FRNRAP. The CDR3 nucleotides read TGTGCTAGTGCCCTAGGGGGTAGCTCCTACAATGAGCAGTTCTTC. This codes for CASALGGSSYNEQFF.

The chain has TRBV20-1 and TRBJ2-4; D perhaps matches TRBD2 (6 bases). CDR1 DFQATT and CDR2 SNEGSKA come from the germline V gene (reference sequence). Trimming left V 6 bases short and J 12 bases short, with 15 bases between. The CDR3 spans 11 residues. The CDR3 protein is CSAGGAGAQYF. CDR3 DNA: TGCAGTGCAGGAGGGGCCGGGGCTCAGTACTTC.

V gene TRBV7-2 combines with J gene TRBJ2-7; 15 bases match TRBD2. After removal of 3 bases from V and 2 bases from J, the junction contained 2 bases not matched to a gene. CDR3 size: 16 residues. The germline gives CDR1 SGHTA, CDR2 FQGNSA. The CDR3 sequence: CASSLGLAGGTYEQYF. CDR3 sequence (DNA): TGTGCCAGCAGCTTGGGACTAGCGGGAGGTACCTACGAGCAGTACTTC.